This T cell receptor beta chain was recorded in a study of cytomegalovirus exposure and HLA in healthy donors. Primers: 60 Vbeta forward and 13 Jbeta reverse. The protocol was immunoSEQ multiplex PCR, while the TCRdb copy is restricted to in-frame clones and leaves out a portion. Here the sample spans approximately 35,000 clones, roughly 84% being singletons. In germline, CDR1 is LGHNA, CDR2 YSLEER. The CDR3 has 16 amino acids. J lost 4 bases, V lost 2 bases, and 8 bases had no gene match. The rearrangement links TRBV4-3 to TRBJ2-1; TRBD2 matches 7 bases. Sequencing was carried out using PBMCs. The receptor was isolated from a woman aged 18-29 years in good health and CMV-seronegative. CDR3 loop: CASSQNLLAVYNEQFF. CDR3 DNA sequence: TGCGCCAGCAGCCAAAATCTTCTAGCGGTGTACAATGAGCAGTTCTTC.